The 26 T cell receptor beta chains below all came from one sample that was sequenced in a study of CD8 T cells in ankylosing spondylitis. Study-level findings and limits: Made up of about eight highly homologous variants, a TCR beta motif appeared characteristic of ankylosing spondylitis blood.

No antigens are known for them. MiXCR, run by TCRdb on the 5' RACE reads, gives a single entry per CDR3 protein. The repertoire holds around 890,000 distinct CDR3 sequences, with about 11% as singletons. Sequenced material: blood, either unsorted or a sorted T cell fraction (not recorded which). The receptors shown here come from a male donor with ankylosing spondylitis.

This chain joins TRBV27 and TRBJ1-1, with unresolved D. The CDR3 extends over 13 amino acids. Trimming stripped 8 bases from V and 3 bases from J, with 13 bases between. Germline-derived CDR1 and CDR2 are MNHEY and SMNVEV (reference sequence). The CDR3 DNA reads TGTGCCAGCGGTCTCAACAGTGACACTGAAGCTTTCTTT. It specifies CASGLNSDTEAFF.

This clonotype was found a few times. The V call is TRBV6-1, the J call TRBJ2-1; no clear D gene. There are 12 residues in the CDR3. V was cut by 7 bases and J by 10 bases, with 14 bases left in between. Germline V gives CDR1 MNHNS, CDR2 SASEGT. The CDR3 nucleotides are TGTGCCAGCACCGAAACGAATTCCGAGCAGTTCTTC. It specifies CASTETNSEQFF.

The V call is TRBV15, the J call TRBJ2-2; TRBD2 aligns across 12 bases. The CDR3 length is 16 residues. Germline loops: CDR1 LNHNV, CDR2 YYDKDF (reference sequence). V was clipped by 5 bases and J by 4 bases; unmatched bases: 5. The CDR3 DNA reads TGTGCCACCAGCCCTCGACTAGCGGGAGTCACCGGGGAGCTGTTTTTT. This sequence encodes CATSPRLAGVTGELFF. Filled out from reference TRBV15 and TRBJ2-2, the complete variable domain reads DAMVIQNPRYQVTQFGKPVTLSCSQTLNHNVMYWYQQKSSQAPKLLFHYYDKDFNNEADTPDNFQSRRPNTSFCFLDIRSPGLGDTAMYLCATSPRLAGVTGELFFGEGSRLTVL.

The chain couples TRBV20-1 to TRBJ1-2; perhaps TRBD1 as D (6 bases). The CDR3 runs 14 residues. Trimming took 6 bases from V and 3 from J, leaving 17 bases between them. Germline V lookup: CDR1 DFQATT, CDR2 SNEGSKA (reference sequence). This CDR3 reads CSAQPWGPYYGYTF. In nucleotides, the CDR3 is TGCAGTGCCCAACCGTGGGGGCCCTACTATGGCTACACCTTC.

The V gene is TRBV28, the J gene TRBJ1-2; D gene ambiguous. CDR3 size: 14 residues. Germline V gene data show CDR1 as MDHEN and CDR2 as SYDVKM. With 3 bases removed from V and 3 bases from J, the gap between germline ends came to 11 bases. CDR3 coding DNA: TGTGCCAGCAGTTTGCGGAGGCTCTACTATGGCTACACCTTC. Protein sequence: CASSLRRLYYGYTF.

This clonotype appeared a few times. This chain links TRBV6-1 with TRBJ2-7; TRBD1 might be the D (6 bases). There are 14 residues in the CDR3. The V end lost 3 bases, the J end lost 5 bases, and 14 bases lay between the germline ends. Germline V lookup: CDR1 MNHNS, CDR2 SASEGT. The CDR3 DNA follows: TGTGCCAGCAGTGATGGACAGCCCGGGGACGAGCAGTACTTC. Its translation is CASSDGQPGDEQYF.

The CDR3: CASSLKSGNFRDSPLHF. CDR3 bases: TGTGCCAGCAGCTTGAAATCAGGGAACTTTCGAGATTCACCCCTCCACTTT. J is TRBJ1-6 and V is TRBV5-4, with a weak D call TRBD1 (5 bases). There are 17 residues in the CDR3. Germline lookup yields CDR1 SGHNT and CDR2 YYREEE (reference sequence). Trimming removed 1 base at V and 8 bases at J, with 19 bases between.

In this sample, this clonotype turned up a few times. The DNA for the CDR3 is TGTGCCAGCAGCCCTAGCACACAGGGGAACTCTGGAAACACCATATATTTT. This translates into CASSPSTQGNSGNTIYF. This chain joins TRBV5-5 and TRBJ1-3, with 7 bases that match TRBD1. After removal of 4 bases from V and 0 bases from J, the junction contained 10 bases not matched to a gene. The CDR3 covers 17 residues. CDR1 is SGHKS and CDR2 is YYEKEE in the germline V gene (reference sequence). Filled out from reference TRBV5-5 and TRBJ1-3, the complete variable domain reads DAGVTQSPTHLIKTRGQQVTLRCSPISGHKSVSWYQQVLGQGPQFIFQYYEKEERGRGNFPDRFSARQFPNYSSELNVNALLLGDSALYLCASSPSTQGNSGNTIYFGEGSWLTVV.

At least ten counts were recorded for this clonotype. This sequence joins TRBV29-1 and TRBJ2-1, with TRBD1 identical over 9 bases. Germline-derived CDR1 and CDR2 are SQVTM and ANQGSEA. After removal of 2 bases from V and 3 bases from J, the junction contained 14 bases not matched to a gene. The CDR3 has 18 residues. The CDR3 protein is CSVEYSGSWDRVYNEQFF. Here the CDR3 DNA reads TGCAGCGTTGAATACTCGGGGTCATGGGACAGGGTCTACAATGAGCAGTTCTTC.

The CDR3 DNA follows: TGTGCCATCGCCCCTCAGTCCCTCCGCACAGATACGCAGTATTTT. The encoded protein is CAIAPQSLRTDTQYF. The chain has TRBV10-3 and TRBJ2-3; D is unresolved. This CDR3 region has 15 residues. V was trimmed by 8 bases and J by 1 base, leaving 16 bases between them. CDR1 and CDR2 from the germline V gene are ENHRY and SYGVKD.

This chain joins TRBV7-6 and TRBJ1-1; no firm D call. V dropped 4 bases and J dropped 1 base, with 19 bases sitting between them. The CDR3 contains 17 residues. Germline-derived CDR1 and CDR2 are SGHVS and FNYEAQ. The CDR3 bases are TGTGCCAGCAGCTCACTGAACCCGGAGAATGGGAACACTGAAGCTTTCTTT. It specifies CASSSLNPENGNTEAFF. The full variable domain, in which reference TRBV7-6 and TRBJ1-1 provide the parts outside the CDR3, is GAGVSQSPRYKVTKRGQDVALRCDPISGHVSLYWYRQALGQGPEFLTYFNYEAQQDKSGLPNDRFSAERPEGSISTLTIQRTEQRDSAMYRCASSSLNPENGNTEAFFGQGTRLTVV.

This clonotype was seen repeatedly, ten times or more. CDR3 amino acids: CASSLAPGTGGYETQYF. CDR3 coding DNA: TGTGCCAGCAGCTTAGCCCCAGGGACAGGTGGTTACGAGACCCAGTACTTC. The chain has TRBV11-1 and TRBJ2-5; TRBD1 matches 8 bases. Germline CDR1 and CDR2: SGHAT and FQDESV (reference sequence). This CDR3 has 17 residues. V was pared by 0 bases and J by 5 bases, with 11 bases of the junction left unmatched.

The J gene is TRBJ2-7, the V gene TRBV20-1, with 7 nucleotides matching TRBD1. Trimming took 5 bases from V and 1 from J; bases not matched to a gene: 11. Per the germline V gene, CDR1 is DFQATT and CDR2 is SNEGSKA (reference sequence). The CDR3 covers 15 residues. Here the CDR3 DNA reads TGCAGTGCTCTTACGACAGGGATACGATCCTACGAGCAGTACTTC. Its protein is CSALTTGIRSYEQYF.

V is TRBV7-2 and J is TRBJ2-7; 13 positions match TRBD2. The CDR3 runs 15 residues. J gave up 12 bases and V 2 bases, and 10 bases lay outside the gene matches. Looked up from germline, CDR1 is SGHTA and CDR2 is FQGNSA. The CDR3 sequence is CASSLRRGLAGKLYF. The CDR3 DNA reads TGTGCCAGCAGCTTACGCAGGGGACTAGCGGGGAAATTGTACTTC.

This chain uses TRBV6-5 with TRBJ1-1, with D uncertain. The germline gives CDR1 MNHEY, CDR2 SVGAGI. V was shortened by 2 bases and J by 5 bases, with 12 bases between the two germline ends. The CDR3 consists of 14 residues. CDR3 sequence: CASSYGGVGTEAFF. The CDR3 coding sequence is TGTGCCAGCAGTTACGGAGGTGTGGGAACTGAAGCTTTCTTT.

This clonotype has only a few counts. CDR3 in DNA: TGCAGTGCGAGCCACCCCTCGACCCAAGAGACCCAGTACTTC. As protein: CSASHPSTQETQYF. The V gene is TRBV20-1, the J gene TRBJ2-5, with D hard to call. V was trimmed by 6 bases and J by 1 base, leaving 15 bases between them. Per the germline V gene, CDR1 is DFQATT and CDR2 is SNEGSKA (reference sequence). The CDR3 runs 14 residues.

This clonotype has just a few counts. The CDR3 sequence: CASSYAIETGGSGYTF. As DNA, the CDR3 is TGTGCCAGCAGTTATGCGATCGAGACAGGGGGGTCTGGCTACACCTTC. This chain joins TRBV6-5 and TRBJ1-2; 9 nucleotides line up with TRBD1. With 3 bases clipped from V and 7 bases from J, the junction kept 12 bases outside the gene matches. This CDR3 region has 16 residues. Looked up from germline, CDR1 is MNHEY and CDR2 is SVGAGI.

This clonotype was counted at least ten times. V is TRBV29-1 and J is TRBJ2-2; D is undetermined. Trimming cost V 6 bases and J 0 bases, with 2 bases left between them. Germline values: CDR1 SQVTM, CDR2 ANQGSEA. CDR3 length: 11 residues. The CDR3 nucleotides are TGCAGCGTATCGAACACCGGGGAGCTGTTTTTT. Encoded protein: CSVSNTGELFF.

This clonotype was counted ten times or more. The rearrangement joins TRBV6-2 or TRBV6-3 to TRBJ2-1; 8 bases fit TRBD2. The CDR3 length is 15 residues. Trimming removed 3 bases from V and 7 bases from J; junction bases left unmatched: 8. Germline V gives CDR1 MNHEY, CDR2 SVGEGT. CDR3 loop: CASSYSAGGRNEQFF. The CDR3 DNA reads as TGTGCCAGCAGTTATTCGGCGGGAGGACGGAATGAGCAGTTCTTC.

This clonotype has more than one count but fewer than ten. The CDR3 loop reads CASSQGLQGRSVTQYF. The DNA of the CDR3 is TGCGCCAGCAGCCAAGGGTTACAGGGAAGGTCAGTGACCCAGTACTTC. The chain uses TRBV4-3 and TRBJ2-5, with a weak D call TRBD1 (6 bases). Germline CDR1 reads LGHNA; CDR2 reads YSLEER. This CDR3 region has 16 residues. V lost 1 base and J 7 bases, leaving 19 bases between the germline ends.

This clonotype was detected a few times. The chain is built from TRBV2 and TRBJ2-1; TRBD1 matches 10 bases. Germline loops: CDR1 SNHLY, CDR2 FYNNEI. V was clipped by 8 bases and J by 6 bases; unmatched bases: 7. There are 14 residues in the CDR3. For the CDR3, the DNA is TGTGCCAGCCGGAGAAGACAGGGGGCCAATGAGCAGTTCTTC. Protein product: CASRRRQGANEQFF.

This clonotype showed up just a few times. The chain recombines TRBV4-2 with TRBJ2-1; D may be TRBD2 (6 bases). The ends were cut back, 0 bases at V and 0 bases at J, with 18 bases in the middle. The CDR3 consists of 19 residues. Germline CDR1 LGHNA, CDR2 YNFKEQ. CDR3 amino acids: CASSQDPVRREASYNEQFF. The CDR3 nucleotides read TGTGCCAGCAGCCAAGATCCAGTCCGGCGGGAAGCCTCCTACAATGAGCAGTTCTTC.

This chain uses TRBV11-2 with TRBJ2-5, with 7 bases aligning to TRBD1. The germline gives CDR1 SGHAT, CDR2 FQNNGV. The V gene end was trimmed by 5 bases and the J gene end by 5 bases; junction bases not matched to a gene: 8. The CDR3 has 14 residues. The DNA of the CDR3 is TGTGCCAGCAGCCCGACAGGGTCGTGGGAGACCCAGTACTTC. Protein product: CASSPTGSWETQYF.

This clonotype was picked up many times. V and J are TRBV11-2 and TRBJ2-1; no clear D gene. Trimming removed 5 bases from V and 0 bases from J, with 11 bases in between. Germline V gene data show CDR1 as SGHAT and CDR2 as FQNNGV. This CDR3 spans 15 amino acids. CDR3 sequence: CASSPAGYSYNEQFF. CDR3 in DNA: TGTGCCAGCAGCCCGGCCGGCTACTCCTACAATGAGCAGTTCTTC. Filled out from reference TRBV11-2 and TRBJ2-1, the complete variable domain reads EAGVAQSPRYKIIEKRQSVAFWCNPISGHATLYWYQQILGQGPKLLIQFQNNGVVDDSQLPKDRFSAERLKGVDSTLKIQPAKLEDSAVYLCASSPAGYSYNEQFFGPGTRLTVL.

The chain uses TRBV12-3 or TRBV12-4 and TRBJ1-2; TRBD1 aligns across 7 bases. J lost 0 bases, V lost 5 bases, and 9 bases had no gene match. The CDR3 runs 16 residues. The CDR3 reads CASSLTGSYSNYGYTF. The CDR3 DNA follows: TGTGCCAGCAGTCTGACAGGGTCTTATTCTAACTATGGCTACACCTTC.

This clonotype was observed at least ten times. This chain joins TRBV5-1 and TRBJ1-1; D is uncertain. The germline V gene has CDR1 SGHRS and CDR2 YFSETQ. Trimming removed 0 bases at V and 2 bases at J, with 8 bases between. The CDR3 has 14 residues. The CDR3 DNA reads as TGCGCCAGCAGCTTGGTGGGAGTCAACACTGAAGCTTTCTTT. Protein product: CASSLVGVNTEAFF.